This TCR beta chain is drawn from a study of control samples from healthy donors and cancer patients. Trimming left V 2 bases short and J 5 bases short, with 12 bases between. In germline, CDR1 is GTSNPN, CDR2 SVGIG (reference sequence). There are 13 residues in the CDR3. The table came from immunoSEQ multiplex PCR; TCRdb's copy has only in-frame clones and leaves some out. The repertoire holds roughly 170,000 clones, approximately 86% seen once, with approximately 4.9% in the top ten. The source is a woman under 40 in good health. The specimen sequenced was blood. The chain is built from TRBV30 and TRBJ1-2; no clear D gene. CDR3 sequence (DNA): TGTGCCTGGAGTTTAGGGCAGTTGTATGGCTACACCTTC. Residues: CAWSLGQLYGYTF. Drawing the rest from reference TRBV30 and TRBJ1-2, the complete variable domain is SQTIHQWPATLVQPVGSPLSLECTVEGTSNPNLYWYRQAAGRGLQLLFYSVGIGQISSEVPQNLSASRPQDRQFILSSKKLLLSDSGFYLCAWSLGQLYGYTFGSGTRLTVV.